This paragraph covers one T cell receptor beta chain sequence. The antigen remains unidentified. The CDR3 consists of 15 residues. Germline loops: CDR1 MGHRA, CDR2 YSYEKL. The germline V and J ends were trimmed by 6 bases and 4 bases, with 18 bases remaining between them. This record belongs to a study of cytomegalovirus exposure and HLA in healthy donors. Study outcomes and limitations: Among TCR sequences, most were rare, though some public TCRs appeared in many donors.

Primers for the PCR totalled 60 Vbeta and 13 Jbeta. Sequencing was performed with immunoSEQ multiplex PCR; in TCRdb, only in-frame clones are kept and a portion is missing. This sample carries about 180,000 clones, roughly 75% of them seen once, and the ten largest clones take around 2.6%. The origin of this receptor is a female donor in good health and CMV-seronegative. The chain couples TRBV4-1 to TRBJ2-5; D may be TRBD2 (5 bases). Sequenced: PBMCs. CDR3 nucleotide sequence: TGCGCCAGCAGTCCGTTTAGGAGGTCGGGAGAGACCCAGTACTTC. This sequence encodes CASSPFRRSGETQYF.